Presented here are 13 T cell receptor beta chains from one specimen sequenced in a study of blood T cell repertoires in COVID-19. The repertoire was sequenced with immunoSEQ multiplex PCR; TCRdb's copy has only in-frame clones and lacks some. The sample holds 200,000 to 250,000 clones, around 85% seen once. Sample: peripheral blood. Every receptor here comes from a man between 60 and 70 years old with acute or convalescent COVID-19.

With regard to this clone: At one end, the junction sequence differs from germline, possibly due to a read error. The chain uses TRBV6-2 or TRBV6-3 and TRBJ2-1; D gene unclear. Germline V CDR1 and CDR2: MNHEY, SVGEGT. The CDR3 totals 11 residues. Written as DNA, the CDR3 is TGTGCCAGCAGTTCCTTCAATGAGCAGTTCTTC. Residues: CASSSFNEQFF.

The V gene is TRBV10-3, the J gene TRBJ2-3; D unresolved. Germline V gives CDR1 ENHRY, CDR2 SYGVKD. Trimming left V 0 bases short and J 4 bases short, with 14 bases between. This CDR3 spans 16 amino acids. The DNA for the CDR3 is TGTGCCATCAGTGAGTCGACGTTTGGGCGCGCAGATACGCAGTATTTT. Translation gives CAISESTFGRADTQYF.

The rearrangement joins TRBV15 to TRBJ2-3; D is uncertain. V was pared by 0 bases and J by 3 bases, with 10 bases between. The CDR3 covers 15 residues. CDR1 is LNHNV and CDR2 is YYDKDF in the germline V gene (reference sequence). DNA for the CDR3: TGTGCCACCAGCAGAGATCTTCCAGGAACAGATACGCAGTATTTT. It codes for CATSRDLPGTDTQYF. Full variable domain (remainder filled in from reference TRBV15 and TRBJ2-3): DAMVIQNPRYQVTQFGKPVTLSCSQTLNHNVMYWYQQKSSQAPKLLFHYYDKDFNNEADTPDNFQSRRPNTSFCFLDIRSPGLGDTAMYLCATSRDLPGTDTQYFGPGTRLTVL.

V and J are TRBV24-1 and TRBJ1-5; D is perhaps TRBD1 (6 bases). In germline, CDR1 is KGHDR, CDR2 SFDVKD. The V end lost 11 bases, the J end lost 1 base, and 8 bases lay between the germline ends. The CDR3 runs 12 residues. The CDR3: CAIGQSNQPQHF. CDR3 nucleotide sequence: TGTGCCATCGGACAGAGCAATCAGCCCCAGCATTTT.

This rearrangement joins TRBV5-6 to TRBJ2-3; the D is unclear. The CDR3 is 14 amino acids. V shed 0 bases and J shed 6 bases, with 11 bases lying between them. Germline V gives CDR1 SGHDT, CDR2 YYEEEE. In DNA, the CDR3 is TGTGCCAGCAGCTTGGTCGCAGGTCTGGATACGCAGTATTTT. It translates to CASSLVAGLDTQYF.

This chain uses TRBV11-3 with TRBJ1-6; D unclear. With 2 bases removed from V and 4 bases from J, the gap between germline ends came to 3 bases. The CDR3 contains 13 residues. Germline CDR1 SGHNT, CDR2 YENEEA. CDR3 nucleotide sequence: TGTGCCAGCAGCTTACGTTATAATTCACCCCTCCACTTT. Encoded protein: CASSLRYNSPLHF.

This clone showed up just once. V is TRBV6-5 and J is TRBJ1-5; D is undetermined. The CDR3 has 14 residues. Trimming removed 4 bases at V and 4 bases at J, with 11 bases between. From germline, CDR1 is MNHEY and CDR2 SVGAGI. The CDR3 spells CASSLTFRNQPQHF. The DNA for the CDR3 is TGTGCCAGCAGTTTGACTTTTCGGAATCAGCCCCAGCATTTT.

The chain has TRBV21-1 and TRBJ1-4; the D call TRBD1 from the table was never checked on the DNA. TRBV21-1 is a pseudogene segment. The CDR3 extends over 15 amino acids. CDR3 bases: TGTGCCAGCAGCAAAGACGACAGCTTTAATGAAAAACTGTTTTTT. It translates to CASSKDDSFNEKLFF.

The V call is TRBV19, the J call TRBJ2-7, with 7 bases identical to TRBD1. CDR1 LNHDA and CDR2 SQIVND come from the germline V gene (reference sequence). The CDR3 contains 13 residues. Trimming at V came to 5 bases and at J to 9 bases, leaving 10 bases not matched to a gene. CDR3 sequence: CASSGTAGTAQYF. CDR3 DNA: TGTGCCAGTAGTGGCACTGCCGGGACAGCGCAGTACTTC.

This clone was seen once. The genes are TRBV29-1 and TRBJ2-7; possible D gene TRBD2, 7 bases. The length of the CDR3 is 14 residues. Germline lookup yields CDR1 SQVTM and CDR2 ANQGSEA. V was cut by 0 bases and J by 3 bases, with 12 bases left in between. CDR3 in amino acids: CSVEEGGGSYEQYF. DNA for the CDR3: TGCAGCGTTGAAGAGGGGGGCGGGAGCTACGAGCAGTACTTC.

V gene TRBV6-6 combines with J gene TRBJ2-3, with 13 bases matching TRBD2. The CDR3 has 20 residues. V lost 6 bases to trimming and J lost 1 base; unmatched junction nucleotides: 16. Germline V gene sequence: CDR1 MNHNY, CDR2 SVGAGI (reference sequence). The CDR3 is CASSQTSWTSGRSGTDTQYF. In DNA, the CDR3 is TGTGCCAGCAGCCAAACGTCTTGGACTAGCGGGAGATCGGGCACAGATACGCAGTATTTT.

The chain is built from TRBV10-3 and TRBJ2-7, with 10 bases fitting TRBD2. Trimming cost V 5 bases and J 2 bases; bases outside gene matches: 3. The CDR3 is 14 amino acids. Germline loops: CDR1 ENHRY, CDR2 SYGVKD. CDR3 loop: CAISKREGPYEQYF. CDR3 in DNA: TGTGCCATCAGTAAGCGGGAGGGCCCCTACGAGCAGTACTTC.

In the case of this clone: Other DNA sequences within the sample encode an identical CDR3. The CDR3 region is CASSLDYSNQPQHF. In DNA form, the CDR3 reads TGTGCCAGCAGCTTGGACTATAGCAATCAGCCCCAGCATTTT. This chain uses TRBV7-2 with TRBJ1-5, with D unresolved. The CDR3 totals 14 residues. V was trimmed by 3 bases and J by 0 bases, leaving 6 bases between them. Germline CDR1 is SGHTA and CDR2 is FQGNSA. The whole variable domain, filled in from reference TRBV7-2 and TRBJ1-5, reads GAGVSQSPSNKVTEKGKDVELRCDPISGHTALYWYRQSLGQGLEFLIYFQGNSAPDKSGLPSDRFSAERTGGSVSTLTIQRTQQEDSAVYLCASSLDYSNQPQHFGDGTRLSIL.